Listed below are T cell receptor beta chains from one sample, sequenced in a study of blood T cell repertoires in COVID-19. Assay used: immunoSEQ multiplex PCR; TCRdb lists only in-frame clones, some missing. This table holds hundreds of thousands of clones, 80% to 90% found once. Sequencing was carried out using peripheral blood. The receptors originated from a woman aged 40 to 55 who had recovered from COVID-19. Each CDR3 is given without its conserved first and last residue. Clone sizes are given selectively: once, few, many, or a class where the clone is expanded.

CDR3 length	clone size	V gene	CDR3 protein
13	NA	TRBV7-9	ASSSAGTSYNEQF
14	NA	TRBV4-1	ASSQDRGHGMNEQF
14	NA	TRBV30	AWNGRRGLMNTEAF
12	NA	TRBV4-3	ASSRTGDFDEQF
12	once	TRBV6-5	ATPFPGNPYEQY
11	NA	TRBV29-1	SVGTGYQETQY
11	NA	TRBV30	AWSVAQGAEAF
11	NA	TRBV6-6	ASGDTYGYGYT
10	NA	TRBV29-1	SVEQGWETQY
10	NA	TRBV5-6	ASSLGQYEQY
13	NA	TRBV9	ASSVTSGGYNEQF
10	NA	TRBV2	ASSELVTEAF
14	NA	TRBV27	ASSPVGLSSGNTIY
10	NA	TRBV3-1/TRBV3-2	ASSLERYEQY
13	many	TRBV7-2	ASSRDRGLYQPQH
10	NA	TRBV29-1	SVVPEADTQY
15	NA	TRBV24-1	ATSDARLEKSTDTQY
11	NA	TRBV30	AWSVMEDSPLH
13	NA	TRBV19	ASSIRQSTNEKLF
12	NA	TRBV3-1/TRBV3-2	ASSQGTLGQPQH
12	once	TRBV7-9	ASSLLQAGETQY
15	NA	TRBV27	ASSLFPAGGGTDTQY
13	NA	TRBV2	ASSGRGGALGKLF
14	NA	TRBV19	ASMAASGGPYNEQF
13	NA	TRBV6-5	ASSSIGPRDSPLH
13	NA	TRBV4-1	ASSQDGGSLETQY
13	NA	TRBV5-4	ASSLSGQGSYEQY
14	NA	TRBV11-2	ASSFPRDRAHNEQF
13	NA	TRBV6-1	ASSEYRSSGNTIY
14	NA	TRBV7-9	ASSPGSFWAKNIQY
18	NA	TRBV4-3	ASSHLTGHPYSLSYNEQF
11	NA	TRBV11-3	ASSAGTGTEQY
15	once	TRBV7-2	ASSSNSGGRGLWEQY
19	NA	TRBV10-3	AISESKGLAGGTSGANVLT
10	NA	TRBV9	ASSALPGELF
13	NA	TRBV2	ASSDNRGNTGELF
9	NA	TRBV29-1	SVEATDTQY
10	NA	TRBV5-1	ASSLQNSPLH
12	once	TRBV6-1	ASSEGQAYTEAF
14	NA	TRBV3-1/TRBV3-2	ASSPDREWGTGELF
13	NA	TRBV11-1	ASSPRTGTNTEAF
14	NA	TRBV7-2	ASSSGQGSYNQPQH
12	NA	TRBV29-1	SVDTGTGRGTQY
12	NA	TRBV30	AWARDYHQETQY
14	NA	TRBV2	ASSNRGVYSNQPQH
14	NA	TRBV15	ATTLGQGPYNSPLH
13	NA	TRBV2	ASSSDRGDTGELF
13	NA	TRBV11-2	ASSFKAGGWNEQF